The 3 T cell receptor beta chains presented below share a single source sample, sequenced in a study of beta chain features in type 1 diabetes (dated by TCRdb to between 2018 and 2020). The library was obtained by the immunoSEQ multiplex PCR assay. The entire isolated RNA was reverse transcribed using the High Capacity cDNA Reverse Transcription Kit, and thus expressed TCRB transcripts were sequenced. TCRdb re-hosts the immuneACCESS table, in-frame sequences only. Its copies lack some clones; in the studies checked, an unresolved V gene accounts for under half of them, and the cause for the rest is not known. The sample records approximately 250,000 clones, over 8.5% of which are singletons. Just under 0.035% of the sample is in the top ten clones. Sequencing used naive CD4+ T cells from blood. Interpreted using the paper, the cell subset or site label stands for: true naive CD4+ T cells. These receptors all stem from a woman aged 18-29 years in good health.

This clone was seen a handful of times. V and J are TRBV6-6 and TRBJ2-2; 8 bases align to TRBD1. CDR1 and CDR2 (germline): MNHNY, SVGAGI (reference sequence). CDR3 length: 16 residues. The trim removed 7 bases at V and 7 bases at J, leaving 14 bases unmatched. The CDR3 here is CASKRGLSGGGGELFF. The CDR3 DNA sequence: TGTGCCAGCAAAAGGGGATTATCAGGGGGCGGCGGGGAGCTGTTTTTT.

This clone was recorded a few times. The CDR3 DNA reads TGCGCCAGCAGCTTGGTGGGGGCCGGTGGCTACACCTTC. Its protein product is CASSLVGAGGYTF. J is TRBJ1-2 and V is TRBV5-1; weak D call: TRBD1 (6 bases). The CDR3 totals 13 residues. Between the trimmed V and J ends, which lost 0 bases and 7 bases, there was a span of 10 bases. Germline values: CDR1 SGHRS, CDR2 YFSETQ.

The chain joins TRBV10-3 to TRBJ2-1; D may be TRBD2 (6 bases). V shed 3 bases and J shed 10 bases, with 16 bases lying between them. There are 14 residues in the CDR3. Per the germline V gene, CDR1 is ENHRY and CDR2 is SYGVKD. The CDR3 DNA follows: TGTGCCATCAGTGAAGACGGGGGACCCCAAGAGCAGTTCTTC. It encodes CAISEDGGPQEQFF.